This T cell receptor (beta chain) came from a study of cytomegalovirus exposure and HLA in healthy donors. To note about this clone: Its cognate antigen is unknown.

The V gene end was trimmed by 3 bases and the J gene end by 4 bases; junction bases not matched to a gene: 9. Germline CDR1 and CDR2: SEHNR and FQNEAQ (reference sequence). The CDR3 is 15 amino acids. Study results and limitations: Specific recognition of CMV antigens was confirmed in vitro for a few chains (all CMV-associated).

Data came from immunoSEQ multiplex PCR; TCRdb stores just in-frame clones and leaves some out. The sample has approximately 150,000 clones; roughly 89% are singletons. This sequence originates from a man younger than 35 in good health and CMV-seropositive. J is TRBJ2-7 and V is TRBV7-9; TRBD1 matches at 7 bases. The sequenced sample was PBMCs. This CDR3 reads CASSFLSGGFYEQYF. The CDR3 bases are TGTGCCAGCAGCTTCCTATCAGGGGGTTTTTACGAGCAGTACTTC. Using reference TRBV7-9 and TRBJ2-7 for the parts outside the CDR3, the full variable domain is DTGVSQNPRHKITKRGQNVTFRCDPISEHNRLYWYRQTLGQGPEFLTYFQNEAQLEKSRLLSDRFSAERPKGSFSTLEIQRTEQGDSAMYLCASSFLSGGFYEQYFGPGTRLTVT.